One sample yielded the 17 T cell receptor beta chains listed below, sequenced in a study of cytomegalovirus exposure and HLA in healthy donors (dated by TCRdb to about 2017). The protocol used for the library was the immunoSEQ multiplex PCR assay. For the multiplex PCR, a mixture combining 60 forward primers for TCR Vbeta segments and 13 reverse primers for TCR Jbeta segments was used. This is the immuneACCESS table as TCRdb keeps it, with only in-frame sequences that have V and J called. A part of the clones is gone; compared with another copy, unresolved V genes explain less than half, and the rest is unexplained. This sample is represented by over 150,000 clones; about 83% of them were singletons. The leading ten clones occupy approximately 0.85% of the sample. Sequencing was done on a sample of PBMCs. The origin of the receptors is a woman in her twenties or thirties in good health and CMV-seronegative.

This sequence joins TRBV4-1 and TRBJ2-2, with 8 bases identical to TRBD1. Losses at the gene ends were 4 bases for V and 4 bases for J; bases not matched to a gene: 8. The CDR3 totals 16 residues. Germline CDR1 is MGHRA and CDR2 is YSYEKL. This chain's CDR3 is CASSLVGQGGTGELFF. DNA of the CDR3: TGCGCCAGCAGCCTCGTAGGACAGGGAGGCACCGGGGAGCTGTTTTTT.

V and J are TRBV30 and TRBJ1-3, with a possible D match to TRBD1 (5 bases). Trimming took off 5 bases at V and 2 bases at J, with 13 bases between the two ends. Germline CDR1 is GTSNPN and CDR2 is SVGIG (reference sequence). The CDR3 spans 14 residues. CDR3 nucleotides: TGTGCCTGGGGGGCAGGAGCTCCTGGAAACACCATATATTTT. Translating gives CAWGAGAPGNTIYF.

The rearrangement uses TRBV27 and TRBJ2-3; 8 positions agree with TRBD2. Germline CDR1 MNHEY, CDR2 SMNVEV (reference sequence). After removal of 2 bases from V and 1 base from J, the junction contained 8 bases not matched to a gene. The CDR3 totals 17 residues. The CDR3 region is CASSLRGLAGGTDTQYF. The CDR3 DNA reads as TGTGCCAGCAGTTTACGGGGCCTAGCGGGTGGCACAGATACGCAGTATTTT.

The chain combines TRBV5-4 with TRBJ2-3; 9 positions agree with TRBD2. CDR3 length: 15 residues. CDR1 SGHNT and CDR2 YYREEE come from the germline V gene (reference sequence). J lost 4 bases, V lost 2 bases, and 5 bases had no gene match. The CDR3 sequence: CASSFPGTSPDTQYF. CDR3 DNA: TGTGCCAGCAGCTTCCCCGGGACTAGCCCAGATACGCAGTATTTT.

The V and J genes are TRBV5-4 and TRBJ1-6; D gene uncertain. Trimming took off 3 bases at V and 0 bases at J, with 10 bases between the two ends. The CDR3 has 16 amino acids. Germline V lookup: CDR1 SGHNT, CDR2 YYREEE (reference sequence). The CDR3 DNA sequence: TGTGCCAGCAGCTCTCAGGCGCGCTCCTATAATTCACCCCTCCACTTT. Protein: CASSSQARSYNSPLHF.

The chain uses TRBV7-8 and TRBJ1-5; D is ambiguous. V gave up 4 bases and J gave up 2 bases, with 12 bases separating them. The CDR3 is made up of 15 amino acids. Germline V gene sequence: CDR1 SGHVS, CDR2 FQNEAQ. CDR3 loop: CASSSRVAGNQPQHF. Written as DNA, the CDR3 is TGTGCCAGCAGCTCCCGGGTCGCGGGCAATCAGCCCCAGCATTTT.

The chain has TRBV5-4 and TRBJ2-1; TRBD1 might be the D (6 bases). The V gene's germline CDR1 is SGHNT and CDR2 YYREEE (reference sequence). The CDR3 loop spans 15 amino acids. Trimming pared 4 bases from V and 5 bases from J, leaving 16 bases between. CDR3 nucleotides: TGTGCCAGCAGCACAGGGATTCCCCTAGACAATGAGCAGTTCTTC. It encodes CASSTGIPLDNEQFF. Based on the CDR3 plus reference TRBV5-4 and TRBJ2-1, the full variable domain is ETGVTQSPTHLIKTRGQQVTLRCSSQSGHNTVSWYQQALGQGPQFIFQYYREEENGRGNFPPRFSGLQFPNYSSELNVNALELDDSALYLCASSTGIPLDNEQFFGPGTRLTVL.

V is TRBV7-2 and J is TRBJ1-3; a possible D gene is TRBD1 (6 bases). This CDR3 contains 16 residues. The V gene lost 1 base and the J gene lost 0 bases, with 10 bases spanning the gap. The V gene's germline CDR1 is SGHTA and CDR2 FQGNSA. CDR3 in amino acids: CASSLEQGGSGNTIYF. The DNA of the CDR3 is TGTGCCAGCAGCTTAGAGCAAGGGGGCTCTGGAAACACCATATATTTT.

This sequence joins TRBV7-9 and TRBJ2-5; TRBD1 matches at 8 bases. Germline CDR1 SEHNR, CDR2 FQNEAQ (reference sequence). The CDR3 is made up of 17 amino acids. The trim removed 1 base at V and 4 bases at J, leaving 11 bases unmatched. The CDR3 DNA reads TGTGCCAGCAGCTTAGTAGCAGGGGGCGCAGGTTTAGAGACCCAGTACTTC. This gives the protein CASSLVAGGAGLETQYF.

On this clone: Other DNA variants within this sample encode the same CDR3. The chain links TRBV27 to TRBJ2-1; D not certain. V gave up 2 bases and J gave up 0 bases, with 8 bases separating them. The CDR3 spans 15 residues. The germline V gene has CDR1 MNHEY and CDR2 SMNVEV (reference sequence). This CDR3 reads CASSLGGSSYNEQFF. For the CDR3, the DNA is TGTGCCAGCAGTTTAGGCGGTAGCTCCTACAATGAGCAGTTCTTC.

The chain links TRBV7-2 to TRBJ2-5; 9 positions match TRBD1. The assigned J gene may be wrong: the sequence end matches TRBJ2-7 better. The CDR3 loop spans 14 amino acids. Germline loops: CDR1 SGHTA, CDR2 FQGNSA. CDR3 sequence: CASSPGTGSYEQYF. CDR3 bases: TGTGCCAGCAGCCCCGGGACAGGGTCCTACGAGCAGTACTTC.

The chain carries TRBV5-1 and TRBJ2-7; TRBD2 matches 15 bases. Unmatched junction bases numbered 6, after V lost 3 bases and J lost 5 bases. CDR3 length equals 16 residues. CDR1 and CDR2 (germline): SGHRS, YFSETQ. CDR3 amino acids: CASSSRTSGRGNEQYF. The CDR3 coding sequence is TGCGCCAGCAGCTCCCGGACTAGCGGGAGGGGTAACGAGCAGTACTTC.

This chain joins TRBV11-3 and TRBJ2-2, with 7 nucleotides matching TRBD1. Trimming cost V 6 bases and J 5 bases; bases outside gene matches: 6. The CDR3 is 14 amino acids. Per germline, CDR1 SGHNT and CDR2 YENEEA. CDR3 sequence reads: CASRSGQSTGELFF. The CDR3, as DNA: TGTGCCAGCAGATCGGGACAGTCTACCGGGGAGCTGTTTTTT.

J is TRBJ2-1 and V is TRBV11-3; 10 bases are a match to TRBD1. J was trimmed by 9 bases and V by 1 base; bases with no gene match: 6. Per germline, CDR1 SGHNT and CDR2 YENEEA. This CDR3 has 15 amino acids. In nucleotides, the CDR3 is TGTGCCAGCAGCTTAGGACAGGGGGCCCAGGGTGAGCAGTTCTTC. This sequence encodes CASSLGQGAQGEQFF.

This chain connects TRBV7-2 to TRBJ2-3; D is undetermined. The V gene's germline CDR1 is SGHTA and CDR2 FQGNSA. V was pared by 2 bases and J by 2 bases, with 14 bases between. The CDR3 spans 16 residues. The CDR3 is CASSLFGSINTDTQYF. The CDR3 bases are TGTGCCAGCAGCTTATTCGGGTCTATTAACACAGATACGCAGTATTTT. Full variable domain (outside the CDR3, taken from reference TRBV7-2 and TRBJ2-3): GAGVSQSPSNKVTEKGKDVELRCDPISGHTALYWYRQSLGQGLEFLIYFQGNSAPDKSGLPSDRFSAERTGGSVSTLTIQRTQQEDSAVYLCASSLFGSINTDTQYFGPGTRLTVL.

In this sample, this clone turned up a few times. This chain uses TRBV5-1 with TRBJ2-1; TRBD1 agrees at 7 bases. Germline-derived CDR1 and CDR2 are SGHRS and YFSETQ. CDR3 length: 18 residues. The V and J ends lost 4 bases and 0 bases, in that order; junction bases with no gene match: 13. The CDR3 region is CASSLNPTGSSSYNEQFF. The CDR3 DNA sequence: TGCGCCAGCAGCCTTAACCCGACAGGGTCAAGCTCCTACAATGAGCAGTTCTTC. The full variable domain, rest sourced from reference TRBV5-1 and TRBJ2-1, is KAGVTQTPRYLIKTRGQQVTLSCSPISGHRSVSWYQQTPGQGLQFLFEYFSETQRNKGNFPGRFSGRQFSNSRSEMNVSTLELGDSALYLCASSLNPTGSSSYNEQFFGPGTRLTVL.

The V gene is TRBV5-1, the J gene TRBJ2-3, with 10 bases identical to TRBD2. The CDR3 loop spans 16 amino acids. The germline CDR1 and CDR2 sequences are SGHRS and YFSETQ. V trimming: 7 bases; J trimming: 1 base; junction bases outside the gene matches: 9. This CDR3 is CASFQSSGSGTDTQYF. CDR3 in DNA: TGCGCCAGCTTCCAGTCTAGCGGGAGTGGCACAGATACGCAGTATTTT. Full variable domain (rest looked up from reference TRBV5-1 and TRBJ2-3): KAGVTQTPRYLIKTRGQQVTLSCSPISGHRSVSWYQQTPGQGLQFLFEYFSETQRNKGNFPGRFSGRQFSNSRSEMNVSTLELGDSALYLCASFQSSGSGTDTQYFGPGTRLTVL.